These 27 T cell receptor beta chains originate from one sample sequenced in a study of blood T cell repertoires in COVID-19. Sequenced by immunoSEQ multiplex PCR; TCRdb stores in-frame clones only, minus some. The sample carries about 180,000 clones, roughly 86% recorded once. Specimen: PBMCs or T cells enriched from blood (not recorded which). The origin of the receptors is a woman in her 30s who had recovered from COVID-19.

The rearrangement joins TRBV28 to TRBJ1-2, with a possible D match to TRBD1 (5 bases). The CDR3 has 12 residues. V lost 5 bases to trimming and J lost 4 bases, with 8 bases between them. Germline CDR1 is MDHEN and CDR2 is SYDVKM. Here the CDR3 reads CASSPTVYGYTF. In DNA form, the CDR3 reads TGTGCCAGCAGTCCGACAGTCTATGGCTACACCTTC.

The V gene is TRBV5-1, the J gene TRBJ2-7; tentatively, D is TRBD1 (6 bases). This CDR3 region has 14 residues. The V gene lost 1 base and the J gene lost 2 bases, with 10 bases spanning the gap. The germline gives CDR1 SGHRS, CDR2 YFSETQ. CDR3 DNA sequence: TGCGCCAGCAGCTTGTCGGGACAACCCTACGAGCAGTACTTC. Translated: CASSLSGQPYEQYF.

The chain recombines TRBV6-5 with TRBJ1-1; D unclear. The CDR3 has 13 amino acids. V lost 0 bases and J lost 4, with 6 bases in between. Per germline, CDR1 MNHEY and CDR2 SVGAGI. The DNA for the CDR3 is TGTGCCAGCAGTTACTCGAGTCTCACTGAAGCTTTCTTT. As protein: CASSYSSLTEAFF.

The V and J genes are TRBV10-3 and TRBJ1-5; the D is unclear. The V gene's germline CDR1 is ENHRY and CDR2 SYGVKD. The CDR3 spans 14 residues. Trimming took off 3 bases at V and 2 bases at J, with 8 bases between the two ends. CDR3 in DNA: TGTGCCATCAGTGACGACACCCGCAATCAGCCCCAGCATTTT. Protein sequence: CAISDDTRNQPQHF.

V usage is TRBV4-1 and J usage is TRBJ2-2; D is possibly TRBD2 (6 bases). The germline V gene has CDR1 MGHRA and CDR2 YSYEKL. V gave up 1 base and J gave up 1 base, with 10 bases separating them. The CDR3 consists of 16 residues. CDR3 DNA sequence: TGCGCCAGCAGCCAAGCAGGCGGGGAGAACACCGGGGAGCTGTTTTTT. This sequence encodes CASSQAGGENTGELFF.

The chain recombines TRBV18 with TRBJ1-5; 10 bases fit TRBD1. Per germline, CDR1 KGHSH and CDR2 LQKENI. V was pared by 6 bases and J by 4 bases, with 9 bases of the junction left unmatched. The CDR3 covers 16 residues. DNA of the CDR3: TGTGCCAGCTCCTCCCTCGGGACAGGGGATAATCAGCCCCAGCATTTT. Amino acids: CASSSLGTGDNQPQHF.

Only a few counts were recorded for this clone. The chain carries TRBV5-1 and TRBJ1-3; D unresolved. Germline-derived CDR1 and CDR2 are SGHRS and YFSETQ. V gave up 0 bases and J gave up 4 bases, with 5 bases separating them. This CDR3 has 13 residues. The CDR3 bases are TGCGCCAGCAGCTTGGAACAAGGAAACACCATATATTTT. Translated, it gives CASSLEQGNTIYF.

The chain has TRBV4-1 and TRBJ1-1; maybe TRBD1 (5 bases). Germline CDR1 reads MGHRA; CDR2 reads YSYEKL. The CDR3 spans 15 residues. V was clipped by 0 bases and J by 7 bases, with 15 bases between them. The DNA for the CDR3 is TGCGCCAGCAGCCAAGATCGGCTGGGGGGACGTGAAGCTTTCTTT. Its protein product is CASSQDRLGGREAFF.

The chain carries TRBV11-3 and TRBJ1-5; unclear D gene. The CDR3 is 15 residues long. V lost 1 base and J 2 bases, leaving 9 bases between the germline ends. CDR1 SGHNT and CDR2 YENEEA come from the germline V gene. The CDR3 here is CASSLVRGGNQPQHF. CDR3 in DNA: TGTGCCAGCAGCTTAGTCCGGGGAGGCAATCAGCCCCAGCATTTT.

The chain couples TRBV10-3 to TRBJ2-5; no reliable D call. V was cut by 0 bases and J by 2 bases, with 4 bases left in between. The CDR3 runs to 13 residues. Germline CDR1 reads ENHRY; CDR2 reads SYGVKD. CDR3 DNA sequence: TGTGCCATCAGTGAGTCTCTTCAAGAGACCCAGTACTTC. It codes for CAISESLQETQYF.

The chain couples TRBV10-2 to TRBJ2-5, with 11 bases that match TRBD1. The V and J ends lost 3 bases and 5 bases, in that order; junction bases with no gene match: 8. This CDR3 has 16 residues. CDR1 and CDR2 from the germline V gene are WSHSY and SAAADI. The CDR3 spells CASSDLGQGARETQYF. In DNA, the CDR3 is TGCGCCAGCAGTGACCTCGGACAGGGGGCAAGGGAGACCCAGTACTTC.

The genes are TRBV5-4 and TRBJ1-2; TRBD1 matches 9 bases. The V segment lost 4 bases and the J segment 8 bases; nucleotides outside the gene matches: 3. CDR1 and CDR2 from the germline V gene are SGHNT and YYREEE (reference sequence). There are 12 residues in the CDR3. CDR3 nucleotides: TGTGCCAGCAGCCGGACAGGGGTGGGCTACACCTTC. Translated, it gives CASSRTGVGYTF. Full variable domain (rest looked up from reference TRBV5-4 and TRBJ1-2): ETGVTQSPTHLIKTRGQQVTLRCSSQSGHNTVSWYQQALGQGPQFIFQYYREEENGRGNFPPRFSGLQFPNYSSELNVNALELDDSALYLCASSRTGVGYTFGSGTRLTVV.

This clone was observed a handful of times. The chain links TRBV10-3 to TRBJ2-4; 8 bases align to TRBD1. The germline V gene has CDR1 ENHRY and CDR2 SYGVKD. The CDR3 spans 19 residues. The J segment lost 0 bases and the V segment lost 0 bases, leaving 10 bases of the junction unmatched. The CDR3 DNA sequence: TGTGCCATCAGTGAGTCGGAGGGACAGGCTAAAATAGCCAAAAACATTCAGTACTTC. It encodes CAISESEGQAKIAKNIQYF.

The rearrangement uses TRBV7-8 and TRBJ1-1; D ambiguous. Trimming removed 5 bases at V and 1 base at J, with 14 bases between. The CDR3 contains 15 residues. Per the germline V gene, CDR1 is SGHVS and CDR2 is FQNEAQ. CDR3 in DNA: TGTGCCAGCAGCCGCCGGAGGACCGCGAACACTGAAGCTTTCTTT. Translation gives CASSRRRTANTEAFF.

This chain uses TRBV2 with TRBJ2-2; TRBD1 matches at 12 bases. V was clipped by 4 bases and J by 7 bases; unmatched bases: 10. Per the germline V gene, CDR1 is SNHLY and CDR2 is FYNNEI. This CDR3 has 17 amino acids. This CDR3 is CASSVAGTGGAGGELFF. The CDR3 DNA reads as TGTGCCAGCAGTGTTGCGGGGACAGGGGGCGCCGGCGGGGAGCTGTTTTTT.

This clone was counted a few times. The chain uses TRBV4-1 and TRBJ1-4; D is ambiguous. The CDR3 loop spans 17 amino acids. Germline CDR1 reads MGHRA; CDR2 reads YSYEKL. Trimming pared 4 bases from V and 7 bases from J, leaving 22 bases between. The CDR3 DNA reads as TGCGCCAGCAGCCGAATGGGCAAAGACGACGGAACTGAAAAACTGTTTTTT. Its translation is CASSRMGKDDGTEKLFF.

The V gene is TRBV28, the J gene TRBJ1-4, with a weak D call TRBD1 (6 bases). The V gene lost 3 bases and the J gene lost 7 bases, with 15 bases spanning the gap. The CDR3 length is 15 residues. In germline, CDR1 is MDHEN, CDR2 SYDVKM. This CDR3 is CASSFPQGMSEKLFF. The CDR3 DNA reads TGTGCCAGCAGTTTCCCACAGGGAATGAGTGAAAAACTGTTTTTT.

The chain joins TRBV6-1 to TRBJ1-4; 9 positions match TRBD1. J gave up 0 bases and V 6 bases, and 8 bases lay outside the gene matches. The CDR3 has 17 residues. The germline V gene encodes CDR1 MNHNS and CDR2 SASEGT. CDR3 sequence reads: CASREPGQGATNEKLFF. In nucleotides, the CDR3 is TGTGCCAGCAGAGAACCGGGACAGGGTGCAACTAATGAAAAACTGTTTTTT.

V usage is TRBV4-1 and J usage is TRBJ2-3; D gene uncertain. The V gene's germline CDR1 is MGHRA and CDR2 YSYEKL. The CDR3 has 15 amino acids. V was cut by 4 bases and J by 5 bases, with 16 bases left in between. CDR3 sequence reads: CASSPPVEFGDTQYF. CDR3 nucleotides: TGCGCCAGCAGCCCGCCGGTGGAGTTTGGAGATACGCAGTATTTT.

CDR3 sequence (DNA): TGTGCCAGTAGCTCTAGCGGGGGTTCAGATACGCAGTATTTT. Its translation: CASSSSGGSDTQYF. The chain links TRBV19 to TRBJ2-3, with 10 bases lining up with TRBD2. The CDR3 covers 14 residues. With V trimmed by 6 bases and J by 4 bases, 4 bases remained unmatched. CDR1 LNHDA and CDR2 SQIVND come from the germline V gene (reference sequence).

V usage is TRBV6-1 and J usage is TRBJ2-7; a weak D match, TRBD2 (7 bases). The CDR3 has 17 amino acids. In germline, CDR1 is MNHNS, CDR2 SASEGT. Trimming shortened V by 3 bases and J by 4 bases, and 22 bases separated the two germline ends. Written as DNA, the CDR3 is TGTGCCAGCAGTGAGACGTTCGGGGGGCGCGAGAGTTACGAGCAGTACTTC. This translates into CASSETFGGRESYEQYF.

This clone came up once. The chain uses TRBV28 and TRBJ1-5, with TRBD1 identical over 9 bases. V gave up 5 bases and J gave up 5 bases; unmatched junction bases: 7. Germline V gene data show CDR1 as MDHEN and CDR2 as SYDVKM. The CDR3 is 15 residues long. CDR3 residues: CASSETGTGYQPQHF. CDR3 nucleotide sequence: TGTGCCAGCAGTGAAACCGGGACAGGGTATCAGCCCCAGCATTTT.

The J gene is TRBJ2-2, the V gene TRBV10-3; 7 bases align to TRBD2. The V and J ends lost 4 bases and 0 bases, in that order; junction bases with no gene match: 2. The CDR3 totals 15 residues. CDR1 is ENHRY and CDR2 is SYGVKD in the germline V gene. The CDR3: CAISVGTTNTGELFF. The CDR3 DNA follows: TGTGCCATCAGTGTAGGGACTACGAACACCGGGGAGCTGTTTTTT.

The chain links TRBV19 to TRBJ2-3; D call uncertain. The germline V and J ends were trimmed by 6 bases and 1 base, with 14 bases remaining between them. The CDR3 loop spans 15 amino acids. CDR1 is LNHDA and CDR2 is SQIVND in the germline V gene (reference sequence). The CDR3 sequence: CASSPTPSGTDTQYF. The CDR3 bases are TGTGCCAGTAGCCCCACCCCCAGCGGCACAGATACGCAGTATTTT.

V and J are TRBV6-5 and TRBJ1-5; D might be TRBD1 (6 bases). Germline CDR1 and CDR2: MNHEY and SVGAGI. The CDR3 is 13 residues long. Trimming took 6 bases from V and 5 from J, leaving 11 bases between them. CDR3 residues: CASSANRDQPQHF. The DNA of the CDR3 is TGTGCCAGCAGCGCAAACAGGGATCAGCCCCAGCATTTT.

In its sample, this clone was seen once. The rearrangement joins TRBV5-1 to TRBJ2-7; D call uncertain. CDR1 SGHRS and CDR2 YFSETQ come from the germline V gene. The CDR3 is 15 amino acids. Trimming left V 0 bases short and J 3 bases short, with 13 bases between. CDR3 sequence reads: CASSLVSSVGYEQYF. As DNA, the CDR3 is TGCGCCAGCAGCTTGGTGTCTAGTGTGGGCTACGAGCAGTACTTC.

The CDR3 nucleotides read TGTGCCACCAGCATCGACCGCAGGGTCGGGAATGAAAAACTGTTTTTT. Amino acids: CATSIDRRVGNEKLFF. This chain connects TRBV15 to TRBJ1-4; possible D gene TRBD1, 5 bases. CDR3 length equals 16 residues. Germline V gene data show CDR1 as LNHNV and CDR2 as YYDKDF (reference sequence). Trimming took 4 bases from V and 5 from J, leaving 17 bases between them.